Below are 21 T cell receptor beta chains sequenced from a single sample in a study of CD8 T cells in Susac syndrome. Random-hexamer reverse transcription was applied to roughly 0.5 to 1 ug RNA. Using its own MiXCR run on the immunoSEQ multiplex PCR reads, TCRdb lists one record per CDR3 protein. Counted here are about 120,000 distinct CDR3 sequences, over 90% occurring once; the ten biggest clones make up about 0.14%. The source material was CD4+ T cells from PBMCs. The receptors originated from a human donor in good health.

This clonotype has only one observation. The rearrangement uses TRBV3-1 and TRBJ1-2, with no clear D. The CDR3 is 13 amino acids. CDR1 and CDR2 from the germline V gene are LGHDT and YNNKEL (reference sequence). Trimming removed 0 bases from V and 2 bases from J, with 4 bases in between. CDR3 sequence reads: CASSQEGNYGYTF. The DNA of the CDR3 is TGTGCCAGCAGCCAAGAGGGCAACTATGGCTACACCTTC.

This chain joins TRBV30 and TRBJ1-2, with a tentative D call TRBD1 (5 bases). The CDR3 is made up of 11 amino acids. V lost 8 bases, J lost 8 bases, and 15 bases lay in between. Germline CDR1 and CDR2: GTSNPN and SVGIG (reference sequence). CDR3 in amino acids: CAGLTGEGYTF. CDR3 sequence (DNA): TGTGCCGGACTCACAGGTGAAGGCTACACCTTC.

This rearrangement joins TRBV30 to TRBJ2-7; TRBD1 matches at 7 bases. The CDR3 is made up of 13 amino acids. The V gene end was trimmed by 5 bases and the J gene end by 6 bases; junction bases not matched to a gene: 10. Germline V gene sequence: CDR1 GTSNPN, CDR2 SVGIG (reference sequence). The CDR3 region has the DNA TGTGCCTGGGGGGTAGGGACAGCGCTCGAGCAGTACTTC. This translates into CAWGVGTALEQYF.

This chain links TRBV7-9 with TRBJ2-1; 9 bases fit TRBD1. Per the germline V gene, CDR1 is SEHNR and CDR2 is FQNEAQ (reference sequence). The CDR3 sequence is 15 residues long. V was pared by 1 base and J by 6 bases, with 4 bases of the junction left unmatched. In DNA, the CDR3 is TGTGCCAGCAGCTTAGGGACAGGGGCGTTCAATGAGCAGTTCTTC. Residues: CASSLGTGAFNEQFF.

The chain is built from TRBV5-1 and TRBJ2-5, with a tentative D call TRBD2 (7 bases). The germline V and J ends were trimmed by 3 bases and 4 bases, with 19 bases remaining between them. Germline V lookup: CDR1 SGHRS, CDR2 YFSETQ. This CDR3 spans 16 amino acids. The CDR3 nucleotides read TGCGCCAGCAGCTACCCGGGGGCTAGCGGAGGAGAGACCCAGTACTTC. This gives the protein CASSYPGASGGETQYF.

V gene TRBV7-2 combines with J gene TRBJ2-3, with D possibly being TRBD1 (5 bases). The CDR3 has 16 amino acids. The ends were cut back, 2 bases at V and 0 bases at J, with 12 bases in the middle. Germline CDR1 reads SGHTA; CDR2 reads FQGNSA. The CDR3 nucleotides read TGTGCCAGCAGCTTACAGGGAACCTCTAGCACAGATACGCAGTATTTT. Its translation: CASSLQGTSSTDTQYF.

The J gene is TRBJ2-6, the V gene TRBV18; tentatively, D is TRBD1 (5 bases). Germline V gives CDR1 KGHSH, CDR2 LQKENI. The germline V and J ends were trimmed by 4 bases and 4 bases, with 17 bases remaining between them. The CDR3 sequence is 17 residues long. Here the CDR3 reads CASSLTQVLAGANVLTF. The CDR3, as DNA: TGTGCCAGCTCACTTACACAGGTACTTGCGGGGGCCAACGTCCTGACTTTC.

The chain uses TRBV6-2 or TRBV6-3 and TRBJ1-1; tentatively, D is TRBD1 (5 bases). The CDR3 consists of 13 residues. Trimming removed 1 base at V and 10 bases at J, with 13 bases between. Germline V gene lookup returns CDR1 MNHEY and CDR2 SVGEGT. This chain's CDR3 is CASSYLSTARAFF. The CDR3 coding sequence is TGTGCCAGCAGTTACTTGTCGACAGCCAGAGCTTTCTTT.

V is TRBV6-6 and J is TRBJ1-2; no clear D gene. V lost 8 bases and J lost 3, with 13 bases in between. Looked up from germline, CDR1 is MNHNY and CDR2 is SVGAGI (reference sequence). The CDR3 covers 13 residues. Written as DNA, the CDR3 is TGTGCCAGCCGAGTTACGGATGACTATGGCTACACCTTC. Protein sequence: CASRVTDDYGYTF.

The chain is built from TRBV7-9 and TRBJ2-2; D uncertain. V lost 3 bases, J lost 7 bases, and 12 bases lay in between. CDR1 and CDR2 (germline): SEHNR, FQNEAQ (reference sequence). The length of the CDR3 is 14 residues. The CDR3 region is CASSFTGIDGELFF. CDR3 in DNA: TGTGCCAGCAGCTTCACTGGGATCGACGGGGAGCTGTTTTTT.

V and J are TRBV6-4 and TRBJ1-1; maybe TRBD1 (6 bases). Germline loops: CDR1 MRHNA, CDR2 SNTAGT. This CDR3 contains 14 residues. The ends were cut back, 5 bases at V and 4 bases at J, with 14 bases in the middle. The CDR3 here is CASSPGGAGTEAFF. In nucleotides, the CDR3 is TGTGCCAGCAGTCCGGGGGGGGCCGGCACTGAAGCTTTCTTT.

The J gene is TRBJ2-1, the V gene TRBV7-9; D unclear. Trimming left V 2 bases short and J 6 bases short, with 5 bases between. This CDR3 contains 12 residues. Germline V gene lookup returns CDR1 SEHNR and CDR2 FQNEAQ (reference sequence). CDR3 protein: CASSLLANEQFF. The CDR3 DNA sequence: TGTGCCAGCAGCTTACTGGCCAATGAGCAGTTCTTC.

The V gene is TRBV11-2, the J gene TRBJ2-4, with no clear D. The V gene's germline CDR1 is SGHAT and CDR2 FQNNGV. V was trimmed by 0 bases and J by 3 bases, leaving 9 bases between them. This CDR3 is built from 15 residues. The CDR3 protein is CASSLDWTHKNIQYF. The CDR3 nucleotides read TGTGCCAGCAGCTTAGATTGGACGCACAAAAACATTCAGTACTTC.

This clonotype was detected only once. The CDR3 coding sequence is TGTGCCAGCAGAGCCGTCCGTACGATTTTCTCCTACAATGAGCAGTTCTTC. Amino acid sequence: CASRAVRTIFSYNEQFF. The J gene is TRBJ2-1, the V gene TRBV6-2 or TRBV6-3; D gene ambiguous. The CDR3 length is 17 residues. V was clipped by 6 bases and J by 0 bases, with 18 bases between them. Germline lookup yields CDR1 MNHEY and CDR2 SVGEGT.

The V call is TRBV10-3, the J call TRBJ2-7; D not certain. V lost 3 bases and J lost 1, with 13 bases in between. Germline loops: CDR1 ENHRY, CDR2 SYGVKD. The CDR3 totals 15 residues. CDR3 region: CAISDPAKWSYEQYF. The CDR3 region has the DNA TGTGCCATCAGTGATCCCGCGAAATGGTCCTACGAGCAGTACTTC.

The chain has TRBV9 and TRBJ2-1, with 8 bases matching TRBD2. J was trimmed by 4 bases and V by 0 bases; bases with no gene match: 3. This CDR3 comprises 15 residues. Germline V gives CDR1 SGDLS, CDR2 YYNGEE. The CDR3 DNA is TGTGCCAGCAGCGTAGCGGGGGGGGGTTACAATGAGCAGTTCTTC. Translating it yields CASSVAGGGYNEQFF.

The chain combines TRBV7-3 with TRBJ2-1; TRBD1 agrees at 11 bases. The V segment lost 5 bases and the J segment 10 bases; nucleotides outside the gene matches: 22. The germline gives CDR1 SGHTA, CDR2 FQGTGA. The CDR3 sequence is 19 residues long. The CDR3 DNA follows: TGTGCCAGCAGCCCAGGGGACAGGGGGACCCGGTCTCGGTGGTACGAGCAGTTCTTC. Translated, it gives CASSPGDRGTRSRWYEQFF.

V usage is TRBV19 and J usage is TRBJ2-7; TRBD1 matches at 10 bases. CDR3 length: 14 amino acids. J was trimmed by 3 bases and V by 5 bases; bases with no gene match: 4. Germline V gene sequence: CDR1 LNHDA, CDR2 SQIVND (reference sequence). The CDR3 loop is CASSGDRGVYEQYF. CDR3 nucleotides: TGTGCCAGTAGTGGGGACAGGGGAGTCTACGAGCAGTACTTC.

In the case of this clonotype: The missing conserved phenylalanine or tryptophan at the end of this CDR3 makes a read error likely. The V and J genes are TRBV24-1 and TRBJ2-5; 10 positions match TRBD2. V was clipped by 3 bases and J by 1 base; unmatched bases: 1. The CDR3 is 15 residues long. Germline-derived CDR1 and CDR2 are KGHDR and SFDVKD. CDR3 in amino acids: CATSDRTSGQETQYL. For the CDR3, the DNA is TGTGCCACCAGTGATCGGACTAGCGGCCAAGAGACCCAGTACCTC.

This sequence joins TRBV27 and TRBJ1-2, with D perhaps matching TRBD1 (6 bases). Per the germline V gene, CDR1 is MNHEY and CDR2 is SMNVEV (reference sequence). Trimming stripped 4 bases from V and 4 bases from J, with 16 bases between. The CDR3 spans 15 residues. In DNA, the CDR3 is TGTGCCAGCAGTTCGACAGGCAGTTGGCTCTATGGCTACACCTTC. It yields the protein CASSSTGSWLYGYTF.

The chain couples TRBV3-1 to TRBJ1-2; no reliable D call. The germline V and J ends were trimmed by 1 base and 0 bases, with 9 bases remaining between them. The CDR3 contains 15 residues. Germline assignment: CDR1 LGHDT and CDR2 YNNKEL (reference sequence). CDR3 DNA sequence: TGTGCCAGCAGCCAAGGAGGACGGGCTAACTATGGCTACACCTTC. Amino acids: CASSQGGRANYGYTF.